This TCR beta chain was profiled in a study of control samples from healthy donors and cancer patients. Germline-derived CDR1 and CDR2 are LNHDA and SQIVND (reference sequence). V dropped 0 bases and J dropped 0; count of bases not matched to a gene: 10. This CDR3 contains 19 residues. TCRdb's copy holds only in-frame clones and misses some; the assay was immunoSEQ multiplex PCR. The sample consists of approximately 100,000 clones, 88% of them appearing once. The chain employs TRBV19 and TRBJ1-5; 8 nucleotides line up with TRBD1. The sequence came from a man younger than 40 in good health. The sample taken for sequencing was blood. The CDR3 coding sequence is TGTGCCAGTAGTATAGATCCCCGACAGGGGAGGCATAGCAATCAGCCCCAGCATTTT. It specifies CASSIDPRQGRHSNQPQHF.